The 24 T cell receptor beta chains below come from one sample, sequenced in a study of vaccination and CD4 T cells after COVID-19. Their specific antigens are unknown. The study sequenced cultured CD4+ T cell DNA using the Oncomine TCR Beta short-read assay. One entry per CDR3 protein results from TCRdb running MiXCR on the PCR reads. The sample has about 20,000 distinct CDR3 sequences; roughly 54% are singletons. The treatment was: approximately 11-day PBMC culture with coronavirus spike peptide pools or control peptides (ViraFEST assay). The sample was CD4+ T cells from blood, cultured in vitro. The receptors here all came from a human donor who had recovered from COVID-19.

The chain has TRBV10-3 and TRBJ2-5; 9 nucleotides match TRBD2. The length of the CDR3 is 14 residues. Germline CDR1 reads ENHRY; CDR2 reads SYGVKD. V dropped 3 bases and J dropped 7; count of bases not matched to a gene: 6. This chain's CDR3 is CAISEPSGTGTQYF. CDR3 DNA: TGTGCCATCAGTGAACCTAGCGGGACTGGGACCCAGTACTTC.

The genes are TRBV5-1 and TRBJ1-1; TRBD1 is a possible D gene (5 bases). CDR1 is SGHRS, CDR2 YFSETQ, per germline. V was shortened by 3 bases and J by 5 bases, with 26 bases between the two germline ends. There are 18 residues in the CDR3. The CDR3 sequence: CASSSRVGEGLRGTEAFF. DNA of the CDR3: TGCGCCAGCAGCTCCAGAGTGGGAGAGGGACTTCGGGGGACTGAAGCTTTCTTT.

The J gene is TRBJ1-3, the V gene TRBV14; D not certain. CDR1 is SGHDN and CDR2 is FVKESK in the germline V gene. Trimming cost V 1 base and J 9 bases, with 10 bases left between them. The CDR3 spans 13 residues. The CDR3 DNA reads as TGTGCCAGCAGCCAAGCAGGTGCCGGCACCATATATTTT. Protein: CASSQAGAGTIYF.

V is TRBV6-1 and J is TRBJ2-5, with D hard to call. CDR1 is MNHNS and CDR2 is SASEGT in the germline V gene. V gave up 6 bases and J gave up 4 bases, with 12 bases separating them. The CDR3 has 13 amino acids. Here the CDR3 reads CASSRVYRETQYF. CDR3 DNA: TGTGCCAGCAGCCGGGTGTATCGAGAGACCCAGTACTTC.

This clonotype was picked up a small number of times. The chain's CDR3 is CASRPGTVNSPLHF. The CDR3 DNA follows: TGTGCCAGCCGGCCCGGGACAGTTAATTCACCCCTCCACTTT. The chain joins TRBV27 to TRBJ1-6, with 7 nucleotides matching TRBD1. Looked up from germline, CDR1 is MNHEY and CDR2 is SMNVEV (reference sequence). CDR3 length: 14 residues. The V and J ends lost 8 bases and 6 bases, in that order; junction bases with no gene match: 7.

The table lists this clonotype with a count of one. The rearrangement joins TRBV5-8 to TRBJ1-2, with D perhaps matching TRBD1 (5 bases). CDR1 SGHTS and CDR2 YDEGEE come from the germline V gene. Trimming shortened V by 2 bases and J by 8 bases, and 10 bases separated the two germline ends. The CDR3 contains 12 residues. CDR3 coding DNA: TGTGCCAGCAGCTTCAGAGCAGGGGGCTACACCTTC. It yields the protein CASSFRAGGYTF.

This chain connects TRBV7-2 to TRBJ2-3, with 8 bases identical to TRBD1. This CDR3 is built from 15 residues. V lost 4 bases, J lost 4 bases, and 7 bases stayed unmatched. Looked up from germline, CDR1 is SGHTA and CDR2 is FQGNSA. CDR3 nucleotides: TGTGCCAGCAGCTCCTGGACAGGGTGGGCAGATACGCAGTATTTT. This translates into CASSSWTGWADTQYF.

This clonotype occurred a few times. The rearrangement links TRBV5-4 to TRBJ2-5, with a weak D call TRBD2 (5 bases). The V gene lost 4 bases and the J gene lost 7 bases, with 14 bases spanning the gap. From germline, CDR1 is SGHNT and CDR2 YYREEE (reference sequence). The CDR3 sequence is 13 residues long. In nucleotides, the CDR3 is TGTGCCAGCAGCCAGGACTCGCTCGGGACCCAGTACTTC. It is translated as CASSQDSLGTQYF. Drawing the rest from reference TRBV5-4 and TRBJ2-5, the complete variable domain is ETGVTQSPTHLIKTRGQQVTLRCSSQSGHNTVSWYQQALGQGPQFIFQYYREEENGRGNFPPRFSGLQFPNYSSELNVNALELDDSALYLCASSQDSLGTQYFGPGTRLLVL.

The V and J genes are TRBV6-5 and TRBJ1-5; D ambiguous. Germline lookup yields CDR1 MNHEY and CDR2 SVGAGI. Trimming pared 0 bases from V and 4 bases from J, leaving 13 bases between. The CDR3 consists of 16 residues. CDR3 coding DNA: TGTGCCAGCAGTTACTCGGCCGGGGTAGGAAATCAGCCCCAGCATTTT. Translating it yields CASSYSAGVGNQPQHF.

The chain links TRBV6-5 to TRBJ1-5; D remains ambiguous. V was trimmed by 2 bases and J by 1 base, leaving 15 bases between them. Germline loops: CDR1 MNHEY, CDR2 SVGAGI. The CDR3 spans 17 residues. The DNA of the CDR3 is TGTGCCAGCAGTTACAACCGGAGTAGGGCCAGCAATCAGCCCCAGCATTTT. Amino acids: CASSYNRSRASNQPQHF.

There are a few counts of this clonotype. This chain uses TRBV20-1 with TRBJ1-4; weak D call: TRBD1 (6 bases). V shed 5 bases and J shed 2 bases, with 12 bases lying between them. The CDR3 is 14 residues long. Germline-derived CDR1 and CDR2 are DFQATT and SNEGSKA (reference sequence). The CDR3 DNA reads as TGCAGTGCTCAGAAGGGGGGCACTAATGAAAAACTGTTTTTT. Protein sequence: CSAQKGGTNEKLFF.

This chain links TRBV24-1 with TRBJ1-5; 8 nucleotides line up with TRBD1. V dropped 7 bases and J dropped 4; count of bases not matched to a gene: 11. CDR3 length equals 16 residues. Germline CDR1 is KGHDR and CDR2 is SFDVKD. CDR3 residues: CATRPQGAQINQPQHF. DNA for the CDR3: TGTGCCACCAGGCCGCAGGGGGCTCAAATTAATCAGCCCCAGCATTTT.

This clonotype was picked up a small number of times. This chain links TRBV27 with TRBJ1-1; 10 bases are shared with TRBD1. The CDR3 is 17 residues long. Germline CDR1 and CDR2: MNHEY and SMNVEV (reference sequence). The V gene end was trimmed by 9 bases and the J gene end by 1 base; junction bases not matched to a gene: 14. In DNA form, the CDR3 reads TGTGCCAGAGGACAGGGGGGCCAAAACGTTCGGAACACTGAAGCTTTCTTT. Its translation: CARGQGGQNVRNTEAFF.

This clonotype was recorded a few times. This chain uses TRBV6-1 with TRBJ1-5; the D gene is possibly TRBD1 (6 bases). The CDR3 extends over 14 amino acids. CDR1 and CDR2 from the germline V gene are MNHNS and SASEGT. The V end was cut by 6 bases, the J end by 7 bases, with 16 bases between. This CDR3 is CASSPTGRGQPQHF. The CDR3 DNA reads as TGTGCCAGCAGCCCTACAGGGCGAGGGCAGCCCCAGCATTTT.

The V call is TRBV30, the J call TRBJ1-2; a weak D match, TRBD1 (6 bases). The V end was cut by 5 bases, the J end by 8 bases, with 21 bases between. Germline CDR1 reads GTSNPN; CDR2 reads SVGIG (reference sequence). This CDR3 is built from 14 residues. The DNA for the CDR3 is TGTGCCTGGTTTCCCGAAAACAGGGTAGTAGGCTACACCTTC. Its protein product is CAWFPENRVVGYTF.

V usage is TRBV27 and J usage is TRBJ2-3; 7 bases fit TRBD2. V trimming: 6 bases; J trimming: 2 bases; junction bases outside the gene matches: 11. The germline CDR1 and CDR2 sequences are MNHEY and SMNVEV (reference sequence). This CDR3 region has 16 residues. CDR3 protein: CASSRRGTTNTDTQYF. The CDR3 DNA reads TGTGCCAGCAGCCGACGGGGGACTACCAACACAGATACGCAGTATTTT.

This clonotype was counted a single time. The CDR3, as DNA: TGTGCCAGCAGCCAGACGGGCGGGAGGGCCAGAGAGACCCAGTACTTC. This translates into CASSQTGGRARETQYF. V gene TRBV7-8 combines with J gene TRBJ2-5; TRBD2 matches at 9 bases. The CDR3 totals 16 residues. Germline CDR1 reads SGHVS; CDR2 reads FQNEAQ. The junction had 11 bases not matched to a gene; V was cut back by 5 bases and J by 4 bases.

The J gene is TRBJ1-1, the V gene TRBV20-1, with D perhaps matching TRBD1 (6 bases). This CDR3 is 15 amino acids long. Germline V gene lookup returns CDR1 DFQATT and CDR2 SNEGSKA (reference sequence). The ends were cut back, 1 base at V and 1 base at J, with 13 bases in the middle. The CDR3 region is CSARVPGAANTEAFF. CDR3 coding DNA: TGCAGTGCTAGAGTTCCAGGGGCGGCGAACACTGAAGCTTTCTTT.

The V gene is TRBV7-9, the J gene TRBJ2-7, with TRBD2 matching 11 bases. V lost 5 bases and J lost 4; bases outside the gene matches: 4. This CDR3 has 14 residues. Germline loops: CDR1 SEHNR, CDR2 FQNEAQ (reference sequence). The CDR3 nucleotides are TGTGCCAGCAGCGCGAGACTAGCGGGGTACGAGCAGTACTTC. It specifies CASSARLAGYEQYF.

V gene TRBV27 combines with J gene TRBJ1-1; weak D call: TRBD1 (5 bases). The V gene's germline CDR1 is MNHEY and CDR2 SMNVEV (reference sequence). The V gene lost 7 bases and the J gene lost 1 base, with 13 bases spanning the gap. CDR3 length: 14 residues. CDR3 nucleotides: TGTGCCAGCATTGGGCTGGGGCCGAACACTGAAGCTTTCTTT. Translated: CASIGLGPNTEAFF.

This sequence joins TRBV28 and TRBJ1-2; TRBD1 matches at 7 bases. Unmatched junction bases numbered 6, after V lost 7 bases and J lost 4 bases. Germline V lookup: CDR1 MDHEN, CDR2 SYDVKM. CDR3 length: 13 residues. The CDR3 DNA follows: TGTGCCAGCACCTCGGGACAGTCCTATGGCTACACCTTC. It translates to CASTSGQSYGYTF.

The sample holds a few counts of this clonotype. The chain is built from TRBV6-5 and TRBJ1-1, with D hard to call. The V end lost 0 bases, the J end lost 2 bases, and 7 bases lay between the germline ends. This CDR3 comprises 14 residues. Germline V gives CDR1 MNHEY, CDR2 SVGAGI. This chain's CDR3 is CASSYSNVNTEAFF. DNA for the CDR3: TGTGCCAGCAGTTACTCGAACGTAAACACTGAAGCTTTCTTT.

The chain couples TRBV9 to TRBJ1-4; unclear D gene. There are 15 residues in the CDR3. Trimming pared 0 bases from V and 5 bases from J, leaving 11 bases between. Germline CDR1 SGDLS, CDR2 YYNGEE. In DNA, the CDR3 is TGTGCCAGCAGCGTAGGGAGGTACCTCAATGAAAAACTGTTTTTT. Its translation: CASSVGRYLNEKLFF.

The DNA of the CDR3 is TGTGCCAGCAGTTTCCAGGGGGCAGGTGAAGCTTTCTTT. Translation gives CASSFQGAGEAFF. This chain uses TRBV12-3 or TRBV12-4 with TRBJ1-1, with 8 nucleotides matching TRBD1. The CDR3 length is 13 residues. J was trimmed by 7 bases and V by 3 bases; bases with no gene match: 4.